This T cell receptor (beta chain) stems from a study of response to subunit inactivated influenza vaccine. Study-level findings and limits: Authors suggested seasonal influenza vaccinations each recruit few new T cells.

The table lists this clonotype with a few counts. Its specificity is not known. Trimming removed 0 bases from V and 1 base from J, with 9 bases in between. This CDR3 comprises 16 residues. Germline V lookup: CDR1 MGHRA, CDR2 YSYEKL. TCRdb processed the RT-PCR reads anew with MiXCR; each CDR3 protein has one entry. The sample consists of about 530,000 distinct CDR3 sequences, approximately 13% of them appearing once. The sequences come from PBMCs from blood, collected 45 days after vaccination. The chain links TRBV4-1 to TRBJ2-2, with D perhaps matching TRBD1 (6 bases). This receptor was taken from a man in his fifties or sixties who received an inactivated influenza vaccine. The CDR3 nucleotides read TGCGCCAGCAGCCAAGACGGGACAAGGAACACCGGGGAGCTGTTTTTT. It specifies CASSQDGTRNTGELFF.